This TCR beta chain appears in the sequencing data of a study of tumor-infiltrating lymphocytes in primary liver carcinoma. As for the study in general: Productive TCRbeta read yields ran from roughly 3.65 to 7.13 million per sample and were similar between tissues.

The study co-extracted DNA and RNA from roughly 20-30 mg of unsorted bulk tissue. A primer matching the constant region was used to make TCR beta cDNA from approximately 520 ng of total RNA. Sequencing libraries for TCR beta derived from three nested multiplex PCR rounds that used slightly modified ARM-PCR. Both of the initial two PCR rounds ran for around 10 cycles and employed TRBV1-TRBV30 forward primers alongside a C-beta reverse primer. From the multiplex PCR reads, TCRdb called clonotypes with MiXCR, one entry per CDR3 protein. This table has about 78,000 distinct CDR3 sequences, about two thirds appearing once. Germline V lookup: CDR1 SEHNR, CDR2 FQNEAQ (reference sequence). The CDR3 is made up of 16 amino acids. V was trimmed by 1 base and J by 4 bases, leaving 11 bases between them. The study, taken as a whole, reports: Representation across all five tumor regions was limited to only about 7-25% of top clones. The top-250-clone fraction was significantly higher in tumors than in blood (p = 0.039).

About this clonotype itself: Its antigen is as yet unknown.

Sequencing input: liver tumor tissue from sampling region 4. This sample's subset: tumor region T4, right-lateral pole. This sequence was found in an older woman with primary liver carcinoma and hepatitis B virus infection. This sequence joins TRBV7-9 and TRBJ1-6, with a tentative D call TRBD1 (5 bases). CDR3 bases: TGTGCCAGCAGCTTAGTTATCGGGGCTTATAATTCACCCCTCCACTTT. Protein: CASSLVIGAYNSPLHF.